These T cell receptor beta chains were read from a single sample in a study of regulatory T cells in long-lasting Graves disease. TCRdb re-called the multiplex PCR reads through MiXCR, storing one row per CDR3 protein. Among a few hundred thousand distinct CDR3 sequences listed, about a sixth were seen once. These data were also filed under a second study, of T cells in Graves' hyperthyroidism and ophthalmopathy.

The specimen was peripheral blood mononuclear cells (PBMCs), collected at new diagnosis, from a patient treated with antithyroid drugs. The receptor set was obtained from a young woman with Graves disease. Both conserved end residues are part of each CDR3. Each record gives: J gene, clone size, V gene, D gene, CDR3 DNA, CDR3 protein. The D gene is left open where the match is weak. Expanded clones are given a class, and other clones once, few, many or no size at all.

TRBJ2-1	many	TRBV28	TRBD1	TGTGCCAGCAGTTCGACAGGGGACAATGAGCAGTTCTTC	CASSSTGDNEQFF
TRBJ1-5	.	TRBV27	.	TGTGCCAGCAGGGGGGGAGGGGTTGACCAGCATTTT	CASRGGGVDQHF
TRBJ1-6	.	TRBV5-5	.	TGTGCCAGCAGCCCCCTCTCGGGGGGCTCTTCACCCCTCCACTTT	CASSPLSGGSSPLHF
TRBJ1-2	.	TRBV6-5	.	TGTGCCAGCAGTTACTTAGGGGTGGGGTATGGCTACACCTTC	CASSYLGVGYGYTF
TRBJ2-7	.	TRBV6-6	TRBD1	TGTGCCAGCAGTTACTCGAGACAGGGGGCCGGGGAGCAGTACTTC	CASSYSRQGAGEQYF
TRBJ1-1	many	TRBV20-1	.	TGCAGTGCTTTAAGTCAGAACACTGAAGCTTTCTTT	CSALSQNTEAFF
TRBJ1-6	few	TRBV20-1	TRBD1	TGCAGTGCTACCCCCCAGGCAGGGGGGAATTCACCCCTCCACTTT	CSATPQAGGNSPLHF
TRBJ1-1	many	TRBV2	TRBD1	TGTGCCAGCAGTCTGGACAGGGGGACTCTTATCACTGAAGCTTTCTTT	CASSLDRGTLITEAFF
TRBJ1-1	few	TRBV6-1	.	TGTGCCAGCAGTACACAGGGAGGGGGAGCTTTCTTT	CASSTQGGGAFF
TRBJ1-6	few	TRBV4-1	.	TGCGCCAGCAGCGAAACCCGGGAGGGGTATAATTCACCCCTCCACTTT	CASSETREGYNSPLHF
TRBJ2-1	many	TRBV3-1	.	TGTGCCAGCAGCCTGCGACTAGATGGGGTTACCTACAATGAGCAGTTCTTC	CASSLRLDGVTYNEQFF
TRBJ2-1	few	TRBV7-9	TRBD1	TGTGCCAGCAGCGAAGTGACAGGGTCCAATGAGCAGTTCTTC	CASSEVTGSNEQFF
TRBJ2-7	many	TRBV5-4	.	TGTGCCAGCAGCTTGAGGCCAGGGGAGCAGTACTTC	CASSLRPGEQYF
TRBJ2-2	.	TRBV7-3	.	TGTGCCAGCAGCCCGGCAGCAAGCTTTCCGAACACCGGGGAGCTGTTTTTT	CASSPAASFPNTGELFF
TRBJ2-1	many	TRBV28	.	TGTGCCAGCAGTCTTGAACGCCGGGACACGCAGTTCTTC	CASSLERRDTQFF
TRBJ1-1	.	TRBV9	.	TGTGCCAGCAGCGTCGGTGGGGGCGCAGGCACTGAAGCTTTCTTT	CASSVGGGAGTEAFF
TRBJ2-7	.	TRBV9	TRBD2	TGTGCCAGCAGCGTATCTAGCGGGGCCACCCAGGAGCAGTACTTC	CASSVSSGATQEQYF
TRBJ2-7	many	TRBV3-1	.	TGTGCCAGCAGTCTAGGATCATTCTACGAGCAGTACTTC	CASSLGSFYEQYF
TRBJ2-1	many	TRBV7-8	TRBD2	TGTGCCAGCTCCCCCCGGGACTACGGATACAATGAGCAGTTCTTC	CASSPRDYGYNEQFF
TRBJ1-2	many	TRBV7-2	.	TGTGCCAGCAGCCCTAGGAGGCTGGGCTATGGCTACACCTTC	CASSPRRLGYGYTF
TRBJ2-7	many	TRBV20-1	TRBD2	TGCAGTGCTCGTCTTGGCGGGAGGGCCGACGAGCAGTACTTC	CSARLGGRADEQYF
TRBJ2-5	.	TRBV4-2	.	TGTGCCAGCAGCCAAGGTCCCCAGTTAGGGAGGCAAGAGACCCAGTACTTC	CASSQGPQLGRQETQYF